What follows are 24 T cell receptor beta chains derived from one specimen sequenced in a study of blood T cell repertoires in COVID-19. Only in-frame clones appear in the TCRdb table, and some are missing; sequencing was by immunoSEQ multiplex PCR. The sample has more than 200,000 clones; roughly 82% are singletons. Sequences were obtained from peripheral blood. These TCRs come from a woman of 80 years or more with active or convalescent COVID-19.

The chain joins TRBV5-4 to TRBJ2-1, with TRBD2 matching over 12 bases. The CDR3 consists of 15 residues. After removal of 4 bases from V and 4 bases from J, the junction contained 3 bases not matched to a gene. Germline V gene sequence: CDR1 SGHNT, CDR2 YYREEE (reference sequence). The CDR3 nucleotides are TGTGCCAGCAGCAGGACTAGCGGGGTATACAATGAGCAGTTCTTC. Amino acids: CASSRTSGVYNEQFF.

The chain carries TRBV5-6 and TRBJ2-7; D is perhaps TRBD2 (6 bases). The CDR3 loop spans 15 amino acids. Deletions cut 3 bases from V and 1 base from J, with 14 bases between. The germline V gene has CDR1 SGHDT and CDR2 YYEEEE. The DNA for the CDR3 is TGTGCCAGCAGCTCCGGGAGCAGGCTGTCCTACGAGCAGTACTTC. Amino acid sequence: CASSSGSRLSYEQYF.

This clone was seen a few times. This chain connects TRBV4-2 to TRBJ1-1, with TRBD1 identical over 7 bases. Trimming at V came to 3 bases and at J to 6 bases, leaving 16 bases not matched to a gene. Germline V CDR1 and CDR2: LGHNA, YNFKEQ. The CDR3 spans 17 residues. This CDR3 is CASSHDDRVSAVAEAFF. The CDR3 DNA sequence: TGTGCCAGCAGCCACGACGACAGGGTTTCCGCTGTGGCTGAAGCTTTCTTT.

The V and J genes are TRBV3-1 (or the pseudogene TRBV3-2) and TRBJ2-5; TRBD2 agrees at 7 bases. This CDR3 is 15 amino acids long. Trimming removed 4 bases from V and 1 base from J; junction bases left unmatched: 6. CDR1 is LGHDT, CDR2 YNNKEL, per germline (reference sequence). For the CDR3, the DNA is TGTGCCAGCAGCCCCCCGGGGACTACCCAAGAGACCCAGTACTTC. Amino acids: CASSPPGTTQETQYF.

The rearrangement uses TRBV5-6 and TRBJ2-3; TRBD1 matches at 8 bases. Germline CDR1 is SGHDT and CDR2 is YYEEEE. This CDR3 spans 13 amino acids. V was pared by 4 bases and J by 4 bases, with 2 bases of the junction left unmatched. The CDR3 reads CASSTDRADTQYF. Here the CDR3 DNA reads TGTGCCAGCAGCACGGACAGGGCAGATACGCAGTATTTT.

This clone occurred a few times. The chain is built from TRBV5-1 and TRBJ2-3, with TRBD1 matching 7 bases. Germline values: CDR1 SGHRS, CDR2 YFSETQ. This CDR3 is 18 amino acids long. With V trimmed by 1 base and J by 0 bases, 11 bases remained unmatched. The CDR3 here is CASSLTFGQVDSTDTQYF. DNA of the CDR3: TGCGCCAGCAGCTTGACGTTTGGACAGGTTGATAGCACAGATACGCAGTATTTT.

This clone was found a few times. This sequence joins TRBV28 and TRBJ2-1, with TRBD2 matching over 13 bases. CDR3 length equals 15 residues. Trimming removed 1 base from V and 9 bases from J; junction bases left unmatched: 3. Germline CDR1 is MDHEN and CDR2 is SYDVKM. The CDR3 here is CASSLFRTSGGEQFF. The CDR3 DNA reads TGTGCCAGCAGTTTATTCAGGACTAGCGGGGGTGAGCAGTTCTTC.

This clone has a handful of counts. This sequence joins TRBV19 and TRBJ2-1, with 10 bases fitting TRBD1. The CDR3 has 15 residues. J was trimmed by 6 bases and V by 5 bases; bases with no gene match: 7. Germline lookup yields CDR1 LNHDA and CDR2 SQIVND (reference sequence). The CDR3 DNA sequence: TGTGCCAGTAGTGTTGGGACAGGGGAGGGCAATGAGCAGTTCTTC. This gives the protein CASSVGTGEGNEQFF. Full variable domain (rest looked up from reference TRBV19 and TRBJ2-1): DGGITQSPKYLFRKEGQNVTLSCEQNLNHDAMYWYRQDPGQGLRLIYYSQIVNDFQKGDIAEGYSVSREKKESFPLTVTSAQKNPTAFYLCASSVGTGEGNEQFFGPGTRLTVL.

The chain combines TRBV6-1 with TRBJ2-3, with 7 bases aligning to TRBD2. The CDR3 loop spans 16 amino acids. Per the germline V gene, CDR1 is MNHNS and CDR2 is SASEGT. Germline trimming cut 3 bases from V and 2 bases from J; bases unmatched to any gene: 8. The CDR3 DNA reads as TGTGCCAGCAGTGATCGTAGCGGGTACCCCACAGATACGCAGTATTTT. It specifies CASSDRSGYPTDTQYF.

J is TRBJ2-2 and V is TRBV3-1 (or the pseudogene TRBV3-2); D remains unclear. The CDR3 runs to 13 residues. Germline assignment: CDR1 LGHDT and CDR2 YNNKEL (reference sequence). Trimming took off 1 base at V and 7 bases at J, with 7 bases between the two ends. CDR3 sequence (DNA): TGTGCCAGCAGCCAAGGGCCTCACGGGGAGCTGTTTTTT. It specifies CASSQGPHGELFF.

The V gene is TRBV2, the J gene TRBJ1-1; weak D call: TRBD1 (5 bases). The CDR3 sequence is 15 residues long. Germline CDR1 is SNHLY and CDR2 is FYNNEI. Trimming took 7 bases from V and 0 from J, leaving 15 bases between them. DNA for the CDR3: TGTGCCAGCATCACCACACGGGGGATGAACACTGAAGCTTTCTTT. It is translated as CASITTRGMNTEAFF.

CDR3 nucleotide sequence: TGTGCCAGCTCTCTAGCGGGGAACACAGATACGCAGTATTTT. Translation: CASSLAGNTDTQYF. The V gene is TRBV3-1 (or the pseudogene TRBV3-2), the J gene TRBJ2-3, with 9 bases fitting TRBD2. Germline CDR1 LGHDT, CDR2 YNNKEL (reference sequence). The CDR3 sequence is 14 residues long. The V and J ends lost 8 bases and 2 bases, in that order; junction bases with no gene match: 5.

Points on this clone: The sample has other DNA sequences that encode this CDR3 too. This rearrangement joins TRBV29-1 to TRBJ1-1, with 8 bases aligning to TRBD1. CDR1 is SQVTM, CDR2 ANQGSEA, per germline. The CDR3 runs to 13 residues. After removal of 6 bases from V and 2 bases from J, the junction contained 5 bases not matched to a gene. CDR3 residues: CSVGGQGNTEAFF. The CDR3, as DNA: TGCAGCGTGGGCGGACAGGGCAACACTGAAGCTTTCTTT.

This rearrangement joins TRBV5-1 to TRBJ2-7, with a tentative D call TRBD1 (6 bases). The germline CDR1 and CDR2 sequences are SGHRS and YFSETQ. Trimming took off 0 bases at V and 0 bases at J, with 13 bases between the two ends. The CDR3 covers 16 residues. The CDR3 DNA sequence: TGCGCCAGCAGCTTGGCCGGACAGCCTTACTCCTACGAGCAGTACTTC. Its translation: CASSLAGQPYSYEQYF.

This chain joins TRBV5-1 and TRBJ2-1, with D maybe TRBD2 (5 bases). The CDR3 contains 12 residues. The V and J ends lost 0 bases and 8 bases respectively, with 6 bases between them. CDR1 is SGHRS, CDR2 YFSETQ, per germline. The DNA of the CDR3 is TGCGCCAGCAGCTTGGTCGGGGATGAGCAGTTCTTC. This translates into CASSLVGDEQFF. Supplemented by reference TRBV5-1 and TRBJ2-1, the full variable domain reads KAGVTQTPRYLIKTRGQQVTLSCSPISGHRSVSWYQQTPGQGLQFLFEYFSETQRNKGNFPGRFSGRQFSNSRSEMNVSTLELGDSALYLCASSLVGDEQFFGPGTRLTVL.

In DNA form, the CDR3 reads TGCGCCAGCAGCTCGGGAGAGACCCAGTACTTC. Its protein is CASSSGETQYF. The chain uses TRBV5-1 and TRBJ2-5, with D unclear. The CDR3 runs to 11 residues. Germline CDR1 reads SGHRS; CDR2 reads YFSETQ. Between the trimmed V and J ends, which lost 3 bases and 4 bases, there was a span of 4 bases.

This chain connects TRBV30 to TRBJ1-1; 8 nucleotides line up with TRBD1. Germline lookup yields CDR1 GTSNPN and CDR2 SVGIG (reference sequence). V trimming: 3 bases; J trimming: 8 bases; junction bases outside the gene matches: 8. The CDR3 sequence is 13 residues long. Here the CDR3 DNA reads TGTGCCTGGAGCCTACAGGGGGTTCGGGAAGCTTTCTTT. It codes for CAWSLQGVREAFF.

The J gene is TRBJ2-2, the V gene TRBV5-1; TRBD2 agrees at 14 bases. The length of the CDR3 is 17 residues. The V and J ends lost 4 bases and 4 bases, in that order; junction bases with no gene match: 6. Germline CDR1 reads SGHRS; CDR2 reads YFSETQ. Here the CDR3 DNA reads TGCGCCAGCAGCCTAGCCGGACTAGCGGGAGGCACCGGGGAGCTGTTTTTT. Protein sequence: CASSLAGLAGGTGELFF.

The chain is built from TRBV28 and TRBJ2-7; D is perhaps TRBD1 (5 bases). Germline V gives CDR1 MDHEN, CDR2 SYDVKM. V was shortened by 1 base and J by 2 bases, with 9 bases between the two germline ends. CDR3 length: 14 amino acids. The CDR3, as DNA: TGTGCCAGCAGTTTATACTACAGGACCTACGAGCAGTACTTC. The encoded protein is CASSLYYRTYEQYF.

The chain is built from TRBV28 and TRBJ2-1, with TRBD1 as a possible D gene (6 bases). The V gene lost 3 bases and the J gene lost 15 bases, with 18 bases spanning the gap. The CDR3 is 13 residues long. The germline V gene encodes CDR1 MDHEN and CDR2 SYDVKM. The CDR3 sequence: CASSFSAGLGAFF. The CDR3 DNA sequence: TGTGCCAGCAGTTTTTCGGCAGGACTGGGGGCGTTCTTC.

The chain links TRBV7-2 to TRBJ1-2; unclear D gene. Germline assignment: CDR1 SGHTA and CDR2 FQGNSA. The CDR3 contains 13 residues. V shed 5 bases and J shed 6 bases, with 13 bases lying between them. CDR3 nucleotides: TGTGCCAGCAGCCGGCGATCCGGGGATGGCTACACCTTC. It yields the protein CASSRRSGDGYTF.

The J gene is TRBJ1-1, the V gene TRBV6-5; no clear D gene. The germline V gene encodes CDR1 MNHEY and CDR2 SVGAGI. This CDR3 is 15 amino acids long. Trimming shortened V by 0 bases and J by 3 bases, and 11 bases separated the two germline ends. CDR3 protein: CASSYSMSGHTEAFF. CDR3 nucleotide sequence: TGTGCCAGCAGTTACTCGATGTCAGGCCACACTGAAGCTTTCTTT.

This chain uses TRBV15 with TRBJ1-6; a possible D gene is TRBD1 (6 bases). Germline CDR1 LNHNV, CDR2 YYDKDF (reference sequence). Trimming stripped 5 bases from V and 7 bases from J, with 15 bases between. CDR3 length equals 15 residues. The DNA of the CDR3 is TGTGCCACCAGCCCGAGGGGGGGCGAGAATTCACCCCTCCACTTT. It codes for CATSPRGGENSPLHF.

Only one count was recorded for this clone. V usage is TRBV30 and J usage is TRBJ2-1; 7 bases fit TRBD2. V was clipped by 4 bases and J by 3 bases; unmatched bases: 3. The CDR3 is 13 amino acids. Germline V gene data show CDR1 as GTSNPN and CDR2 as SVGIG (reference sequence). CDR3 nucleotides: TGTGCCTGGACTAGCGGTGACTACAATGAGCAGTTCTTC. Translated, it gives CAWTSGDYNEQFF. The entire variable domain, with the rest obtained from reference TRBV30 and TRBJ2-1, is as follows: SQTIHQWPATLVQPVGSPLSLECTVEGTSNPNLYWYRQAAGRGLQLLFYSVGIGQISSEVPQNLSASRPQDRQFILSSKKLLLSDSGFYLCAWTSGDYNEQFFGPGTRLTVL.